This paragraph covers one TCR beta chain sequence. The antigen remains undetermined. CDR3 size: 14 residues. Germline CDR1 is LNHDA and CDR2 is SQIVND (reference sequence). V was clipped by 1 base and J by 4 bases, with 10 bases between them. Sequencing was performed with immunoSEQ multiplex PCR; in TCRdb, only in-frame clones are kept and a portion is missing. The data hold about 130,000 clones, with 88% observed a single time. The data were taken from a study of T cell responses to AZD1222 COVID-19 vaccine. The study, taken as a whole, reports: Vaccine-related CD4 TCRs covered spike, predominating at 160-218 and 743-854. When two AZD1222 doses had been given, Spike-specific TCR breadth and depth rose.

The chain employs TRBV19 and TRBJ2-5; D is possibly TRBD1 or TRBD2 (5 bases each). The source is an adult in good health. The sample in question was peripheral blood, obtained on day 0 of MenACWY control vaccination. CDR3 sequence (DNA): TGTGCCAGTAGTATAGGTGGGGGACGAGAGACCCAGTACTTC. It codes for CASSIGGGRETQYF.